This T cell receptor beta chain derives from a study of blood T cell repertoires in COVID-19. Overall study: Donors in the United States, Italy and Spain gave samples during acute or convalescent COVID-19. PBMCs, B-cell-depleted T cells, or T cells were the source of the cDNA or gDNA that made up the material.

From germline, CDR1 is PRHDT and CDR2 FYEKMQ (reference sequence). With 2 bases clipped from V and 7 bases from J, the junction kept 7 bases outside the gene matches. The CDR3 runs 14 residues. Authors' processing steps: Estimation of nucleated cell counts was performed using reference gene primer amplification. TCRdb keeps only in-frame clones here, not all; method: immunoSEQ multiplex PCR. The DNA was the basis for D and trimming; V, J and clone size are from that table. The repertoire holds some 320,000 clones, with about nine tenths as singletons. V is TRBV13 and J is TRBJ1-1, with TRBD1 matching over 7 bases. This receptor was identified in a woman aged 30 to 39 who had recovered from COVID-19. The sequenced sample consisted of peripheral blood. The CDR3 bases are TGTGCCAGCAGCTTACCAGGGGGGACGGGTGAAGCTTTCTTT. Translated: CASSLPGGTGEAFF.